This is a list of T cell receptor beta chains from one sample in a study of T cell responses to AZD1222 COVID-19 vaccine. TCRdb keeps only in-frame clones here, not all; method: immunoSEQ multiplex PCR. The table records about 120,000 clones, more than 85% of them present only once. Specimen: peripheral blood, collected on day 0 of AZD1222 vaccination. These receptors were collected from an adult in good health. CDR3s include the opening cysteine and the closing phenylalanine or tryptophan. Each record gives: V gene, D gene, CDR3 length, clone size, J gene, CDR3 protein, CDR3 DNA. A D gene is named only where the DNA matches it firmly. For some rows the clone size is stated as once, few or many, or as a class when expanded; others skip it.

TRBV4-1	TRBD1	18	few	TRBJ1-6	CASSLRQGDGSYNSPLHF	TGCGCCAGCAGCCTACGACAGGGTGATGGCTCCTATAATTCACCCCTCCACTTT
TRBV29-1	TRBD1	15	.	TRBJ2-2	CSVEMDRGTTGELFF	TGCAGCGTTGAGATGGACAGGGGTACAACCGGGGAGCTGTTTTTT
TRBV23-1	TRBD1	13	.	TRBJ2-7	CASNRDRDYEQYF	TGCGCCAGCAATCGGGACAGAGACTACGAGCAGTACTTC
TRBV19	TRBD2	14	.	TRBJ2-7	CASSIRQGGGEQYF	TGTGCCAGTAGTATTCGGCAGGGCGGGGGCGAGCAGTACTTC
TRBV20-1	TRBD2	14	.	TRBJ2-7	CSASMASGPYEQYF	TGCAGTGCTAGTATGGCTAGCGGGCCCTACGAGCAGTACTTC
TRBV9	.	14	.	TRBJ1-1	CASSVSPKVTEAFF	TGTGCCAGCAGCGTAAGCCCCAAGGTCACTGAAGCTTTCTTT
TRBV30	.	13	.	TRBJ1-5	CAWSVKGNQPQHF	TGTGCCTGGAGTGTTAAGGGAAATCAGCCCCAGCATTTT
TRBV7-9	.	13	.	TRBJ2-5	CASSRTAKETQYF	TGTGCCAGCAGCAGGACTGCAAAAGAGACCCAGTACTTC
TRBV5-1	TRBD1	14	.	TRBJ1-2	CASSLGQGLFGYTF	TGCGCCAGCAGCTTGGGACAGGGGCTCTTTGGCTACACCTTC
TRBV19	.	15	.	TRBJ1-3	CASSPLATWGNTIYF	TGTGCCAGTAGTCCCCTCGCGACCTGGGGAAACACCATATATTTT
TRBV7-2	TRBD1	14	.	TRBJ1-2	CASTQDRAIYGYTF	TGTGCCAGCACCCAGGACAGGGCCATCTATGGCTACACCTTC
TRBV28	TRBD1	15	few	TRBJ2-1	CASTGTGGTYNEQFF	TGTGCCAGCACCGGGACAGGGGGTACCTACAATGAGCAGTTCTTC
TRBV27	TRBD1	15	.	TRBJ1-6	CASSQGQGYYSPLHF	TGTGCCAGCAGTCAAGGACAGGGCTACTATTCACCCCTCCACTTT
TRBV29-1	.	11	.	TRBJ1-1	CSVGEGTEAFF	TGCAGCGTTGGGGAAGGGACTGAAGCTTTCTTT
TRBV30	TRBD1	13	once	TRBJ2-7	CAWSGQGSYEQYF	TGTGCCTGGAGTGGACAGGGTTCCTACGAGCAGTACTTC
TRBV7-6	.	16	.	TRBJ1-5	CASSLYGAYSNQPQHF	TGTGCCAGCAGCTTGTACGGGGCTTATAGCAATCAGCCCCAGCATTTT